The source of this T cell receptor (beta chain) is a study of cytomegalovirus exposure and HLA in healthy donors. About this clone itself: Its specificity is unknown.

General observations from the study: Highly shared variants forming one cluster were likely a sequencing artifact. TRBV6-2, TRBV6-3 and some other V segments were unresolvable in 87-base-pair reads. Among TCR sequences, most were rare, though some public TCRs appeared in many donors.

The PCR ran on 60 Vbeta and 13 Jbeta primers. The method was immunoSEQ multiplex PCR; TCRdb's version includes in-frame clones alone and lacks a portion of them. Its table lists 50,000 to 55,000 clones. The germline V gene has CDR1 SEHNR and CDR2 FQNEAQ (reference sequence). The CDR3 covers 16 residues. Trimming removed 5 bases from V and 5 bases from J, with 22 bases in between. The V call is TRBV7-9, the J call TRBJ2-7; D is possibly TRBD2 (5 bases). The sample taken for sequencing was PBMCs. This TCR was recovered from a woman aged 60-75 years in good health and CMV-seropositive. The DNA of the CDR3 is TGTGCCAGCAGCCCGAGAGGGCTCCAGAATCCCCACGAGCAGTACTTC. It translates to CASSPRGLQNPHEQYF. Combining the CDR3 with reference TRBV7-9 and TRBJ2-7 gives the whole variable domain DTGVSQNPRHKITKRGQNVTFRCDPISEHNRLYWYRQTLGQGPEFLTYFQNEAQLEKSRLLSDRFSAERPKGSFSTLEIQRTEQGDSAMYLCASSPRGLQNPHEQYFGPGTRLTVT.